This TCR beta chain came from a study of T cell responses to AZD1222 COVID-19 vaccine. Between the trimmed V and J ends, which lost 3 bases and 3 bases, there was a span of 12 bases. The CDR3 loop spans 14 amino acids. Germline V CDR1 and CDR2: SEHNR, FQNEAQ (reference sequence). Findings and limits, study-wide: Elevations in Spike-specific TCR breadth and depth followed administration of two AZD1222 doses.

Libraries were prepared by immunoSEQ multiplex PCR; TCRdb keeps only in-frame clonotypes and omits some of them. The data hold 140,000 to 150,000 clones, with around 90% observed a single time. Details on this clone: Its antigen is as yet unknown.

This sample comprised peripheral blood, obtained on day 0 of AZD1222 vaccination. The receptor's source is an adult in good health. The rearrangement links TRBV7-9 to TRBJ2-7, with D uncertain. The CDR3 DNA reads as TGTGCCAGCAGCTTCTACGGACGGTACTACGAGCAGTACTTC. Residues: CASSFYGRYYEQYF.